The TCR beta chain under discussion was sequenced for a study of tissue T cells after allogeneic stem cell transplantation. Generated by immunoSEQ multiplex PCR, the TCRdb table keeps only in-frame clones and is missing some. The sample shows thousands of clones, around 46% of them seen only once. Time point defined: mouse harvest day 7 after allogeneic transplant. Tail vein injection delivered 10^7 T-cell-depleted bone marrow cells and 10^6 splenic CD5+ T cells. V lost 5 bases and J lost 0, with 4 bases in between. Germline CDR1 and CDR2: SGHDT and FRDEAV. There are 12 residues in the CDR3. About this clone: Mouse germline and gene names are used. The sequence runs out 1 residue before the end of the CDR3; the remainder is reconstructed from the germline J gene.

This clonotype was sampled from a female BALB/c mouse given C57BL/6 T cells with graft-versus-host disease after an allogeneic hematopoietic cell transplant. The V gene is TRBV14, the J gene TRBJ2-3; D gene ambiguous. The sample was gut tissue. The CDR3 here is CASSNSAETLYF. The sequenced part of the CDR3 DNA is TGTGCCAGCAGCAATAGTGCAGAAACGCTGTAT.